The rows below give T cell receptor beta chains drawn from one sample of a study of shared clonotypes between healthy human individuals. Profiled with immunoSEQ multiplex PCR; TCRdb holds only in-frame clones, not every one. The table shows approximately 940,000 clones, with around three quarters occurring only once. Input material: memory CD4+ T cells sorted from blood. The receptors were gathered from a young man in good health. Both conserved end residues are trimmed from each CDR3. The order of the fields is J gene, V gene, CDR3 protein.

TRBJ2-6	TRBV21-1	ASSKDARGTGAYSGANVLT
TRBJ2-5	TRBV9	ASSGGRANQETQY
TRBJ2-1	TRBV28	ASSGLRGSSYNEQF
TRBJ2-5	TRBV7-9	ASSGSPTGWETQY
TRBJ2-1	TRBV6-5	ASMRLAGGYEQF
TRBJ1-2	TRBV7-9	ASSLSAYGYT
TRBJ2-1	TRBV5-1	ASSPPKDGTYNEQF
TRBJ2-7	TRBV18	ASSPSAGGEQY
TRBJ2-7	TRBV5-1	ASSSGDYEQY
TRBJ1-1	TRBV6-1	ASSAGLMNTEAF
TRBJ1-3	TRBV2	ASSVNRAGSGNTIY
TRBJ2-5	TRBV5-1	ASSGTESARETQY
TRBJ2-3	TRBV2	ASSERGLSPTDTQY
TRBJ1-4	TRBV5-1	ASSLEGTATNEKLF
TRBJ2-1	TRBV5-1	ASSLQGSSYNEQF
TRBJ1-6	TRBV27	ASRVDNSPLH
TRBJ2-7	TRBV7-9	ASSLGAYEQY
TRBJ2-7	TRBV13	ASSSRLAGSYEQY
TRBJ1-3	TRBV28	ASRASGVRAGGNTIY
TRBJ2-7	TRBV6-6	ASGDRSYEQY
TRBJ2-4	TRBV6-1	ASSEGLAKNIQY
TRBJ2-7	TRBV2	ASSLQGSAHEQY
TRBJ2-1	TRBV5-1	ASSFRGDEQF
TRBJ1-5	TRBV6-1	ASRGLQAPQPQH
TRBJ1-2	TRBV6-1	ASSGETGKFYYGYT
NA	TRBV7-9	ASSRPSGSTYEQY
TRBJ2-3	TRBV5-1	ASKLAGDTDTQY
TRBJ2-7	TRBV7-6	ASSKDRVGQY
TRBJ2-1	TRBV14	ASSQLTSGAYNEQF
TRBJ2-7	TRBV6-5	ASSYSIARSREQY
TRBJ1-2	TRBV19	ASSTFSERQ
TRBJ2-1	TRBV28	ASSSGFYNEQF
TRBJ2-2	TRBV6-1	ASSGGAGDTGELF
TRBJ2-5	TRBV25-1	ASSEEWLQETQY
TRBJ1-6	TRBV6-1	ASRGTTDNSPLH
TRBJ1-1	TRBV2	ASSLLNTEAF
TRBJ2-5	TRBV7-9	ACRTGEGQETQY
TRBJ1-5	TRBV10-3	AISAGALNQPQH
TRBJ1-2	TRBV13	ASSLQGAPGYGYT
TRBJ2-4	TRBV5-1	ANSHVRTSGISVKNIQY
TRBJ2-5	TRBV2	ASKEGLGETQY
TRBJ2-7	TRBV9	ASSGTAGSYEQY
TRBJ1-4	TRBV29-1	SVGWRHEKLF
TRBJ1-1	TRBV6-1	ASSEAVQQNTEAF
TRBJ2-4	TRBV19	ASSLFRTGGGKAKNIQY
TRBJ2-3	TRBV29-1	STVEIRDTQY
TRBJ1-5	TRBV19	ASSRQGINQPQH
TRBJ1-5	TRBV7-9	ASSLGGSQPQH
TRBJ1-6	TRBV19	ANTRPDRARPSYNSPLH
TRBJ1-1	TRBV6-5	ASSYYRADQNTEAF
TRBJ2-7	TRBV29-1	SVESGISYEQY
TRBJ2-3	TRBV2	ASSEGRASSNTDTQY
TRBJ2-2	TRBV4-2	ASSSKGQGNVNTGELF
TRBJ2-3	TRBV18	ASSLGGAATDTQY
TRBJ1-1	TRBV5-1	ASRVLADTEAF
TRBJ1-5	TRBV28	ASSSPGRFDGNQPQH
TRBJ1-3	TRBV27	ASSLNSPHSGNTIY
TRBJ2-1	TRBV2	ASSAGTGQSSYNEQF
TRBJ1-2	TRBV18	ASSRTGTGQFYGYT